This T cell receptor beta chain was sequenced for a study of response to subunit inactivated influenza vaccine (dated by TCRdb to the late 2010s). For the wider study: To follow how T cells responded to a trivalent subunit inactivated influenza vaccine, the researchers relied on deep quantitative profiling of the T cell receptor repertoire.

The study at large found these results: The authors suggested that each seasonal influenza vaccination may recruit only a limited number of new T cells.

Libraries were made using RT-PCR. Sequencing relied on an Illumina HiSeq 2500. TCRdb handled the public reads itself, with Q25 trimming in fastp and clone calling in MiXCR, and kept productive beta chains. A single entry per CDR3 protein holds the most common genes and DNA from its merged rows. The sample has approximately 700,000 distinct CDR3 sequences on record, around 14% of them singletons. Roughly 6.4% of the sample comes from the top ten. Ten or more counts support this clonotype. Its cognate antigen has yet to be identified. No clone much larger than this one lies a single base away; base qualities are absent. The sample here was PBMCs from blood, taken less than 15 days before vaccination. The TCR was taken from a man aged 45-65 years who received an inactivated influenza vaccine. Donor details come from another sample of the same person, matched by shared clones.

The nucleotide sequence is TGTGCCAGCAGCCCAGGACTAGCAGCAATCGTTGGGGAGCTGTTTTTT. Protein translation: CASSPGLAAIVGELFF. This receptor chain uses TRBV11-2 and TRBJ2-2; TRBD2 agrees with 8 junctional bases. V is pruned by 5 bases and J by 8 bases, leaving 13 bases of the junction without a gene match. From the cysteine through the phenylalanine, the CDR3 covers 16 amino acids. The only DNA kept is the CDR3, 48 bases in frame from the first base. CDR1 and CDR2 were assigned from the germline V gene as SGHAT and FQNNGV.